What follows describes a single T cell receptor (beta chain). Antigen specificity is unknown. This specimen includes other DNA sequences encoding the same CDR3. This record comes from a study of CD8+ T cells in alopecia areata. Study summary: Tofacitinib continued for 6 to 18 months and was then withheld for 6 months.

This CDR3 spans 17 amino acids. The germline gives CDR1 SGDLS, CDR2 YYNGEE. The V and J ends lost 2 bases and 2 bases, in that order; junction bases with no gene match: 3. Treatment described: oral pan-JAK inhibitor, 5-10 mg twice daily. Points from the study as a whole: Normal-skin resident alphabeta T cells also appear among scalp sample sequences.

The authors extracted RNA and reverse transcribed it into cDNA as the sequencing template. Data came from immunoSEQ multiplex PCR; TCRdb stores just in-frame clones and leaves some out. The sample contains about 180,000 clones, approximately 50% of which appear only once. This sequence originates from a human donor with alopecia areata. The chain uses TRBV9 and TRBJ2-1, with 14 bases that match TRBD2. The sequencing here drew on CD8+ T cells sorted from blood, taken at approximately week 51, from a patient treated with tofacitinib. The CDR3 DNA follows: TGTGCCAGCAGCGTTGGGACTAGCGGGGGACCCTACAATGAGCAGTTCTTC. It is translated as CASSVGTSGGPYNEQFF. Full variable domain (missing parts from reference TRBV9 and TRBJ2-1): DSGVTQTPKHLITATGQRVTLRCSPRSGDLSVYWYQQSLDQGLQFLIQYYNGEERAKGNILERFSAQQFPDLHSELNLSSLELGDSALYFCASSVGTSGGPYNEQFFGPGTRLTVL.